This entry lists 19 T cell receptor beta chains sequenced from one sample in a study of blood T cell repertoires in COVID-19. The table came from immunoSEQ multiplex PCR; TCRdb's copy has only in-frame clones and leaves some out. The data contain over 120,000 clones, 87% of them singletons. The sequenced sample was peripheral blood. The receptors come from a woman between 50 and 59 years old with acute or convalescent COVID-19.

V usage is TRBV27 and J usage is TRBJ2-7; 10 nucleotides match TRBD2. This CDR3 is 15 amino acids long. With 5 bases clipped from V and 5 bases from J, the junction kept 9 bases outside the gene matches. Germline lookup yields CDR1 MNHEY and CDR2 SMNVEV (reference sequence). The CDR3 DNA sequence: TGTGCCAGCAGTCCCCTGGCTAGCGGGAGCCACGAGCAGTACTTC. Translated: CASSPLASGSHEQYF.

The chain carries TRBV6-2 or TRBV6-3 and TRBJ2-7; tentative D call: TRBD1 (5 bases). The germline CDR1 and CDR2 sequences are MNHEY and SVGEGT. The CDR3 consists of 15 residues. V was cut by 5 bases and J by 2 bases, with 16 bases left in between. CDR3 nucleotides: TGTGCCAGCAGTGCTTCCGCGACAGTAACCTACGAGCAGTACTTC. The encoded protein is CASSASATVTYEQYF.

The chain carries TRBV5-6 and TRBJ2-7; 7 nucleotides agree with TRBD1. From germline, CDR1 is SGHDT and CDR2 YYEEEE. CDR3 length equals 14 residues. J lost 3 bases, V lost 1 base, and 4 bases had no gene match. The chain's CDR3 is CASSLTGADYEQYF. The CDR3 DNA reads TGTGCCAGCAGCTTGACAGGGGCAGACTACGAGCAGTACTTC. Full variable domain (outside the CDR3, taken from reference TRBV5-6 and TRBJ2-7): DAGVTQSPTHLIKTRGQQVTLRCSPKSGHDTVSWYQQALGQGPQFIFQYYEEEERQRGNFPDRFSGHQFPNYSSELNVNALLLGDSALYLCASSLTGADYEQYFGPGTRLTVT.

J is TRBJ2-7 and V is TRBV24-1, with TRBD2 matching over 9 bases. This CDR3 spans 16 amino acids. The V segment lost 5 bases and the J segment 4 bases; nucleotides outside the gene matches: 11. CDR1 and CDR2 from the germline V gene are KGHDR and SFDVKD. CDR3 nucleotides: TGTGCCACCAGTGCCGGAAATATAGCGGGGGCGTACGAGCAGTACTTC. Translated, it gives CATSAGNIAGAYEQYF.

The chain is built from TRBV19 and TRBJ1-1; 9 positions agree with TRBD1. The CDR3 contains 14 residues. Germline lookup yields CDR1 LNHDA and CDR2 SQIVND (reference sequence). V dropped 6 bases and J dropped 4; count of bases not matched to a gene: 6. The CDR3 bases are TGTGCCAGTAGGATACAGGGGGCGCCCACTGAAGCTTTCTTT. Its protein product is CASRIQGAPTEAFF.

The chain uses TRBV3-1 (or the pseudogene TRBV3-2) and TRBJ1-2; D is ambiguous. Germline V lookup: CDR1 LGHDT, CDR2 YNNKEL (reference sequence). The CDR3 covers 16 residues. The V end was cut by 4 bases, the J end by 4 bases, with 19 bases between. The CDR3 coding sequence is TGTGCCAGCAGCCGTTCGCGGGCCTTCGAGACCTATGGCTACACCTTC. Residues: CASSRSRAFETYGYTF.

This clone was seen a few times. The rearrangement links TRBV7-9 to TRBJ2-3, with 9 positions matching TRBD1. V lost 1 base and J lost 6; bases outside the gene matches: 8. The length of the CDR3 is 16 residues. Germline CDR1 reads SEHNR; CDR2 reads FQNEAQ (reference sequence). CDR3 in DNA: TGTGCCAGCAGCTTAGTTGTGGGACAGGGTCGGGATACGCAGTATTTT. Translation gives CASSLVVGQGRDTQYF.

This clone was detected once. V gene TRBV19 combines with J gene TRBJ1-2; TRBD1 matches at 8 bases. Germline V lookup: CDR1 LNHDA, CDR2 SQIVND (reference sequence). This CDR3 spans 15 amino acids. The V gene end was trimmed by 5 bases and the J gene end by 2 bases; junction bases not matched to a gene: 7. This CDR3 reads CASSPRTGNNYGYTF. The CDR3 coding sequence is TGTGCCAGTAGTCCTCGGACAGGGAACAACTATGGCTACACCTTC.

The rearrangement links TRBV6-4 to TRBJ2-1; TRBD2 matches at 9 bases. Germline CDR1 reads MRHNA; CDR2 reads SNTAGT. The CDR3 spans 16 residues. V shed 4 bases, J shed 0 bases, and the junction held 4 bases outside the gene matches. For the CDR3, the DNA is TGTGCCAGCAGTGGTAGCGGGGGAGCCTCCTACAATGAGCAGTTCTTC. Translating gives CASSGSGGASYNEQFF.

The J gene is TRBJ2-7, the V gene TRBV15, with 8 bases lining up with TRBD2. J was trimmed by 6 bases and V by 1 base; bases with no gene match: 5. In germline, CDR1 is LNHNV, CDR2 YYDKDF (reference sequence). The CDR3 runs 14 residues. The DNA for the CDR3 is TGTGCCACCAGCAGAGCCGGGAGGGCGAGCGAGCAGTACTTC. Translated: CATSRAGRASEQYF.

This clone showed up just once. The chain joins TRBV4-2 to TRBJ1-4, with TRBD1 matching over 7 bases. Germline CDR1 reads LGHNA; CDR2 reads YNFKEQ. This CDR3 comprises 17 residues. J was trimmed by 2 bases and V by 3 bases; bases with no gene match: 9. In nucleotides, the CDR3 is TGTGCCAGCAGCCAGCTAAAAGGGACAGATACTAATGAAAAACTGTTTTTT. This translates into CASSQLKGTDTNEKLFF.

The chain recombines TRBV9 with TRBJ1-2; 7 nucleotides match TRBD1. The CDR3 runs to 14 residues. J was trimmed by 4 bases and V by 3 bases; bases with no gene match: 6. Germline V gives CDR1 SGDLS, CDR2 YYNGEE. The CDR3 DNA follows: TGTGCCAGCAGCGGAAGGACAGGATTCTATGGCTACACCTTC. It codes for CASSGRTGFYGYTF.

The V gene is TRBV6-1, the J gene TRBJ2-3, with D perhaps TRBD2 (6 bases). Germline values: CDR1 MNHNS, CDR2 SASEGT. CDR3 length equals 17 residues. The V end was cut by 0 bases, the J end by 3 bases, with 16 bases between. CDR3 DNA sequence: TGTGCCAGCAGTGAAGCGATGGGCGTGGCGGGGACAGATACGCAGTATTTT. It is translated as CASSEAMGVAGTDTQYF.

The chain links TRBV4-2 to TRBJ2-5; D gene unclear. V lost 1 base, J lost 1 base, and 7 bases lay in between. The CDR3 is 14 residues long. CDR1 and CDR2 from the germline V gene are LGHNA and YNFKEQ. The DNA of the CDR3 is TGTGCCAGCAGCCAAGTGACATCCCAAGAGACCCAGTACTTC. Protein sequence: CASSQVTSQETQYF.

CDR3 residues: CASSQDEIGGSGGYTF. CDR3 nucleotides: TGTGCCAGCAGCCAAGATGAGATTGGGGGGAGCGGTGGCTACACCTTC. This chain joins TRBV3-1 (or the pseudogene TRBV3-2) and TRBJ1-2; a weak D match, TRBD1 (5 bases). Trimming stripped 0 bases from V and 7 bases from J, with 18 bases between. The V gene's germline CDR1 is LGHDT and CDR2 YNNKEL (reference sequence). CDR3 length: 16 residues.

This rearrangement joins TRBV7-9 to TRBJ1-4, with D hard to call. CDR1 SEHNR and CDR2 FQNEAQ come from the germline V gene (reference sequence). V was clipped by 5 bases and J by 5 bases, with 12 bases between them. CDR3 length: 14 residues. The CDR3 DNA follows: TGTGCCAGCAGCCCCCGGACGGGGAATGAAAAACTGTTTTTT. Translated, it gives CASSPRTGNEKLFF.

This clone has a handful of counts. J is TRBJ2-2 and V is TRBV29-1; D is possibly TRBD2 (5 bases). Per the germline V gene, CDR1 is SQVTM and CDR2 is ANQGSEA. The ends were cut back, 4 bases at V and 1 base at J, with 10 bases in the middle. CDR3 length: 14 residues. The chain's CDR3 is CSVGVSENTGELFF. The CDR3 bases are TGCAGCGTTGGTGTTAGCGAGAACACCGGGGAGCTGTTTTTT.

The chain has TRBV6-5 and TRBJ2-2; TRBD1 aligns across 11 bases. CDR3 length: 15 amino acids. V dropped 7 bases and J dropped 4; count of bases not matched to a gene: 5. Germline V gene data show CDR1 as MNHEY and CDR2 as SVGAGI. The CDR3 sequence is CASTWDRGSTGELFF. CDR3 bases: TGTGCCAGCACCTGGGACAGGGGGTCCACCGGGGAGCTGTTTTTT.

CDR3 in amino acids: CASSQYTSSGSITDTQYF. CDR3 DNA sequence: TGTGCCAGCAGCCAATATACGTCTAGCGGGAGTATAACAGATACGCAGTATTTT. The V call is TRBV14, the J call TRBJ2-3; 10 positions match TRBD2. The V segment lost 2 bases and the J segment 3 bases; nucleotides outside the gene matches: 11. The CDR3 totals 18 residues. Germline CDR1 and CDR2: SGHDN and FVKESK.